These 32 T cell receptor beta chains were sequenced from one sample in a study of T cell repertoires in cytomegalovirus infection (dated 2019 in TCRdb). The antigens for these receptors are not known. Sequencing was performed on an Illumina HiSeq 1500. TCRdb reprocessing: public reads trimmed at Q25 with fastp, clones called with MiXCR, in-frame beta chains kept. Rows with one shared CDR3 protein collapse into an entry with the most common genes and DNA. The sample table holds 450,000 to 650,000 distinct CDR3 sequences, of which under 45% were seen once. Around 48% of the sample rests with the top ten. The sample's treatment or condition label, decoded: in vitro stimulation with specific CMV peptide epitopes to enrich CMV-specific T cells. The sample was cultured PBMCs, taken from culture after CMV antigen stimulation. The receptors were sampled from a human donor in good health (CMV status not recorded). Some clones in this sample may be carry-over from other donors' samples.

This clonotype was found once. V and J are TRBV20-1 and TRBJ1-2, with D unresolved. The CDR3 covers 12 residues. Germline V gene sequence: CDR1 DFQATT, CDR2 SNEGSKA (reference sequence). V lost 3 bases and J 2 bases, leaving 7 bases between the germline ends. CDR3 residues: CSASFQNYGYTF. The CDR3 bases are TGCAGTGCTAGTTTCCAGAACTATGGCTACACCTTC.

The table lists this clonotype with many counts. The V call is TRBV7-2, the J call TRBJ2-3; the D is unclear. Germline CDR1 reads SGHTA; CDR2 reads FQGNSA. The CDR3 sequence is 13 residues long. V gave up 1 base and J gave up 4 bases, with 6 bases separating them. CDR3 in amino acids: CASSLGRPDTQYF. Here the CDR3 DNA reads TGTGCCAGCAGCTTAGGGCGGCCAGATACGCAGTATTTT. The whole variable domain, filled in from reference TRBV7-2 and TRBJ2-3, reads GAGVSQSPSNKVTEKGKDVELRCDPISGHTALYWYRQSLGQGLEFLIYFQGNSAPDKSGLPSDRFSAERTGGSVSTLTIQRTQQEDSAVYLCASSLGRPDTQYFGPGTRLTVL.

This clonotype has only a few counts. The chain carries TRBV7-9 and TRBJ2-7, with D uncertain. The CDR3 loop spans 12 amino acids. CDR1 is SEHNR and CDR2 is FQNEAQ in the germline V gene (reference sequence). V was cut by 4 bases and J by 7 bases, with 11 bases left in between. The CDR3 spells CASSSQSLEQYF. CDR3 DNA sequence: TGTGCCAGCAGCTCGCAGAGCCTAGAGCAGTACTTC. Based on the CDR3 plus reference TRBV7-9 and TRBJ2-7, the full variable domain is DTGVSQNPRHKITKRGQNVTFRCDPISEHNRLYWYRQTLGQGPEFLTYFQNEAQLEKSRLLSDRFSAERPKGSFSTLEIQRTEQGDSAMYLCASSSQSLEQYFGPGTRLTVT.

The J gene is TRBJ2-7, the V gene TRBV6-1; 7 nucleotides align to TRBD1. The CDR3 has 12 amino acids. V was clipped by 11 bases and J by 7 bases; unmatched bases: 11. Germline CDR1 and CDR2: MNHNS and SASEGT. CDR3 DNA: TGTGCCGGCCGACAGGGTCTGGGTGAGCAGTACTTC. Translated: CAGRQGLGEQYF.

This clonotype was counted between two and nine times. The gene calls are TRBV7-2 and TRBJ2-7; TRBD1 agrees at 7 bases. The CDR3 is 14 amino acids. V lost 5 bases and J lost 2; bases outside the gene matches: 6. CDR1 is SGHTA and CDR2 is FQGNSA in the germline V gene. This CDR3 reads CASSARQGPYEQYF. The CDR3 DNA reads as TGTGCCAGCAGCGCAAGACAGGGTCCCTACGAGCAGTACTTC.

The count of this clonotype is one. This chain joins TRBV4-3 and TRBJ2-1; D unclear. Trimming shortened V by 4 bases and J by 0 bases, and 13 bases separated the two germline ends. Germline V lookup: CDR1 LGHNA, CDR2 YSLEER. The CDR3 is 16 amino acids. The CDR3 protein is CASSPTASVSYNEQFF. The CDR3 DNA is TGCGCCAGCAGCCCTACTGCCTCCGTCTCCTACAATGAGCAGTTCTTC.

To note about this clonotype: At one of its ends the junction is not consistent with the germline gene, which may arise from a read error. CDR3 nucleotides: TGTGCCAGCAGCCTAGCCGGGACTAGCAACTACGAGCAGTACTTC. Protein: CASSLAGTSNYEQYF. The genes are TRBV7-2 and TRBJ2-7, with 9 bases that match TRBD2. The V gene's germline CDR1 is SGHTA and CDR2 FQGNSA. This CDR3 comprises 15 residues.

This clonotype was detected only a few times. DNA for the CDR3: TGTGCCAGTAGTAGGGGACTACTAGACAACCGGGCCGGGGAGCTGTTTTTT. Its translation: CASSRGLLDNRAGELFF. The J gene is TRBJ2-2, the V gene TRBV19, with 7 nucleotides matching TRBD2. CDR1 is LNHDA, CDR2 SQIVND, per germline (reference sequence). V gave up 4 bases and J gave up 6 bases; unmatched junction bases: 14. The CDR3 extends over 17 amino acids.

The chain links TRBV12-5 to TRBJ1-6; D unclear. The length of the CDR3 is 16 residues. V lost 9 bases and J lost 9, with 24 bases in between. Germline values: CDR1 LGHNT, CDR2 FRNRAP. CDR3 loop: CASPAVDKFLCSPLHF. CDR3 sequence (DNA): TGTGCTAGCCCAGCGGTGGATAAGTTTTTGTGTTCACCCCTCCACTTT. The full variable domain, its missing parts supplied by reference TRBV12-5 and TRBJ1-6, is DARVTQTPRHKVTEMGQEVTMRCQPILGHNTVFWYRQTMMQGLELLAYFRNRAPLDDSGMPKDRFSAEMPDATLATLKIQPSEPRDSAVYFCASPAVDKFLCSPLHFGNGTRLTVT.

The V and J genes are TRBV25-1 and TRBJ2-1; the match to TRBD2 covers 8 bases. Germline V gene lookup returns CDR1 MGHDK and CDR2 SYGVNS. This CDR3 spans 17 amino acids. V gave up 0 bases and J gave up 6 bases; unmatched junction bases: 10. As DNA, the CDR3 is TGTGCCAGCAGTGAATATAGGTCCAGCGGGAGTATCAATGAGCAGTTCTTC. It specifies CASSEYRSSGSINEQFF. The full variable domain, its missing parts supplied by reference TRBV25-1 and TRBJ2-1, is EADIYQTPRYLVIGTGKKITLECSQTMGHDKMYWYQQDPGMELHLIHYSYGVNSTEKGDLSSESTVSRIRTEHFPLTLESARPSHTSQYLCASSEYRSSGSINEQFFGPGTRLTVL.

This clonotype was found a few times. This chain connects TRBV2 to TRBJ1-2; TRBD1 aligns across 8 bases. Losses at the gene ends were 4 bases for V and 4 bases for J; bases not matched to a gene: 8. Germline CDR1 is SNHLY and CDR2 is FYNNEI. The CDR3 runs 15 residues. The CDR3 DNA sequence: TGTGCCAGCAGTGGAATCCGGACAGGGCCCTATGGCTACACCTTC. This encodes CASSGIRTGPYGYTF.

The sample holds a few counts of this clonotype. J is TRBJ2-1 and V is TRBV7-8; possibly TRBD1 or TRBD2 for D (5 bases each). The V end was cut by 5 bases, the J end by 5 bases, with 10 bases between. Germline lookup yields CDR1 SGHVS and CDR2 FQNEAQ. The CDR3 extends over 13 amino acids. The CDR3 here is CASSHGTDNEQFF. DNA for the CDR3: TGTGCCAGCAGCCATGGGACCGACAATGAGCAGTTCTTC.

The chain uses TRBV12-3 or TRBV12-4 and TRBJ1-1; 9 positions match TRBD1. J gave up 1 base and V 3 bases, and 3 bases lay outside the gene matches. The CDR3 loop spans 15 amino acids. As DNA, the CDR3 is TGTGCCAGCAGTTTTGGGGACAGGGCGAACACTGAAGCTTTCTTT. It codes for CASSFGDRANTEAFF.

The gene calls are TRBV6-1 and TRBJ1-2, with 8 nucleotides matching TRBD1. CDR1 is MNHNS and CDR2 is SASEGT in the germline V gene. The CDR3 runs to 14 residues. V shed 7 bases, J shed 5 bases, and the junction held 9 bases outside the gene matches. CDR3 sequence: CASKDGQGVYGYTF. For the CDR3, the DNA is TGTGCCAGCAAAGACGGACAGGGAGTTTATGGCTACACCTTC.

This clonotype was observed a handful of times. The CDR3 here is CASSLDSGQPQHF. CDR3 DNA: TGTGCCAGCAGCCTCGACAGTGGTCAGCCCCAGCATTTT. The chain has TRBV7-8 and TRBJ1-5; possible D gene TRBD1, 5 bases. CDR3 length: 13 amino acids. Trimming left V 5 bases short and J 6 bases short, with 11 bases between. CDR1 SGHVS and CDR2 FQNEAQ come from the germline V gene.

V usage is TRBV7-4 and J usage is TRBJ1-1; D unclear. V was pared by 8 bases and J by 7 bases, with 17 bases between. The CDR3 is 13 residues long. The germline gives CDR1 SGHVT, CDR2 SQSDAQ. The CDR3 protein is CASSGEGTYEAFF. CDR3 in DNA: TGTGCCAGCTCCGGGGAAGGCACTTATGAAGCTTTCTTT.

This clonotype has only a few counts. This chain joins TRBV6-2 or TRBV6-3 and TRBJ2-2; 8 bases are a match to TRBD1. This CDR3 region has 16 residues. In germline, CDR1 is MNHEY, CDR2 SVGEGT. The junction had 10 bases not matched to a gene; V was cut back by 10 bases and J by 0 bases. The CDR3 is CATTPQDRANTGELFF. CDR3 sequence (DNA): TGTGCCACCACCCCCCAGGACAGGGCGAACACCGGGGAGCTGTTTTTT.

This clonotype has a handful of counts. J is TRBJ2-5 and V is TRBV6-1; D is unresolved. The germline gives CDR1 MNHNS, CDR2 SASEGT. V lost 6 bases and J 5 bases, leaving 10 bases between the germline ends. The CDR3 loop spans 12 amino acids. The CDR3 sequence: CASSAVGETQYF. Here the CDR3 DNA reads TGTGCCAGCAGCGCGGTGGGGGAGACCCAGTACTTC.

This clonotype was found a few times. This chain connects TRBV19 to TRBJ2-5, with TRBD2 matching 8 bases. CDR1 LNHDA and CDR2 SQIVND come from the germline V gene (reference sequence). J gave up 5 bases and V 6 bases, and 11 bases lay outside the gene matches. CDR3 length equals 15 residues. In nucleotides, the CDR3 is TGTGCCAGTAGCTTTGCGGGCGGGAGGATGGAGACCCAGTACTTC. The encoded protein is CASSFAGGRMETQYF.

The chain joins TRBV7-2 to TRBJ2-7; D remains unclear. Germline V gene data show CDR1 as SGHTA and CDR2 as FQGNSA. The germline V and J ends were trimmed by 1 base and 6 bases, with 7 bases remaining between them. The CDR3 is made up of 12 amino acids. The chain's CDR3 is CASSLDSAEQYF. The CDR3 bases are TGTGCCAGCAGCTTAGACAGCGCCGAGCAGTACTTC.

The V and J genes are TRBV7-9 and TRBJ1-1, with TRBD1 matching 9 bases. The CDR3 has 13 amino acids. CDR1 and CDR2 (germline): SEHNR, FQNEAQ (reference sequence). After removal of 5 bases from V and 5 bases from J, the junction contained 3 bases not matched to a gene. CDR3: CASSKQGATEAFF. In nucleotides, the CDR3 is TGTGCCAGCAGCAAACAGGGGGCGACTGAAGCTTTCTTT.

Concerning this clonotype: With a much larger clone just one base away, this may be a read error. The chain uses TRBV7-2 and TRBJ2-7; TRBD2 agrees at 8 bases. Looked up from germline, CDR1 is SGHTA and CDR2 is FQGNSA. The CDR3 sequence is 14 residues long. The CDR3 region has the DNA TGTGTCAGCACCTCAGGCGGGAGGTTATACGAGCAGTACTTC. Translation gives CVSTSGGRLYEQYF. Complete variable domain (other parts from reference TRBV7-2 and TRBJ2-7): GAGVSQSPSNKVTEKGKDVELRCDPISGHTALYWYRQSLGQGLEFLIYFQGNSAPDKSGLPSDRFSAERTGGSVSTLTIQRTQQEDSAVYLCVSTSGGRLYEQYFGPGTRLTVT.

This clonotype was seen a handful of times. The rearrangement uses TRBV7-9 and TRBJ1-2; 9 bases align to TRBD1. Looked up from germline, CDR1 is SEHNR and CDR2 is FQNEAQ (reference sequence). V dropped 4 bases and J dropped 8; count of bases not matched to a gene: 11. The CDR3 sequence is 15 residues long. The CDR3, as DNA: TGTGCCAGCAGCTACGGGGACAGGGAAATGGGGGGCTACACCTTC. As protein: CASSYGDREMGGYTF.

This sequence joins TRBV19 and TRBJ1-4; possibly TRBD1 for D (6 bases). The V end lost 2 bases, the J end lost 8 bases, and 12 bases lay between the germline ends. The CDR3 extends over 14 amino acids. Germline CDR1 LNHDA, CDR2 SQIVND (reference sequence). CDR3 in amino acids: CASSIRGRGEKLFF. CDR3 coding DNA: TGTGCCAGTAGTATACGGGGGCGCGGCGAAAAACTGTTTTTT.

The chain links TRBV7-9 to TRBJ2-1; 7 bases fit TRBD2. Looked up from germline, CDR1 is SEHNR and CDR2 is FQNEAQ (reference sequence). This CDR3 is built from 14 residues. The V and J ends lost 5 bases and 8 bases, in that order; junction bases with no gene match: 9. The CDR3 coding sequence is TGTGCCAGCAGCCCTAGCGGAGTTAGCGATGAGCAGTTCTTC. Amino acids: CASSPSGVSDEQFF. The complete variable domain, with remaining parts taken from reference TRBV7-9 and TRBJ2-1, reads DTGVSQNPRHKITKRGQNVTFRCDPISEHNRLYWYRQTLGQGPEFLTYFQNEAQLEKSRLLSDRFSAERPKGSFSTLEIQRTEQGDSAMYLCASSPSGVSDEQFFGPGTRLTVL.

This chain connects TRBV7-6 to TRBJ1-4; D uncertain. Per germline, CDR1 SGHVS and CDR2 FNYEAQ. This CDR3 region has 12 residues. V dropped 5 bases and J dropped 12 bases, with 13 bases sitting between them. The CDR3 bases are TGTGCCAGCAGCCCCGAGAACGCGGAACTGTTTTTT. Protein sequence: CASSPENAELFF.

The chain joins TRBV7-2 to TRBJ1-5; the D is unclear. The CDR3 runs to 14 residues. The germline gives CDR1 SGHTA, CDR2 FQGNSA. V lost 0 bases, J lost 6 bases, and 9 bases lay in between. As DNA, the CDR3 is TGTGCCAGCAGCTTAGCATCGTTGGGTCAGCCCCAGCATTTT. Protein product: CASSLASLGQPQHF.

This clonotype has only a few counts. The chain couples TRBV7-2 to TRBJ2-1; TRBD2 matches 13 bases. There are 15 residues in the CDR3. Germline CDR1 is SGHTA and CDR2 is FQGNSA. The V segment lost 6 bases and the J segment 9 bases; nucleotides outside the gene matches: 8. The DNA for the CDR3 is TGTGCCAGCAGTTCACTAGCGGGGGGGACTGGTGAGCAGTTCTTC. Residues: CASSSLAGGTGEQFF.

The sample holds a few counts of this clonotype. This chain links TRBV7-2 with TRBJ1-3, with 7 bases matching TRBD1. The V and J ends lost 5 bases and 0 bases, in that order; junction bases with no gene match: 7. CDR1 is SGHTA and CDR2 is FQGNSA in the germline V gene. This CDR3 spans 16 amino acids. The CDR3 sequence is CASSPPDRSSGNTIYF. CDR3 nucleotide sequence: TGTGCCAGCAGCCCCCCGGACAGGAGCTCTGGAAACACCATATATTTT.

In this sample, this clonotype turned up a few times. This chain links TRBV7-2 with TRBJ2-5; D gene ambiguous. V was pared by 2 bases and J by 3 bases, with 4 bases between. CDR1 and CDR2 (germline): SGHTA, FQGNSA. This CDR3 contains 12 residues. This chain's CDR3 is CASSLIKETQYF. CDR3 DNA: TGTGCCAGCAGCTTAATCAAAGAGACCCAGTACTTC.

J is TRBJ2-7 and V is TRBV6-2 or TRBV6-3; 7 positions agree with TRBD2. The trim removed 6 bases at V and 4 bases at J, leaving 6 bases unmatched. This CDR3 comprises 13 residues. CDR1 is MNHEY and CDR2 is SVGEGT in the germline V gene. This chain's CDR3 is CASRPGGGYEQYF. CDR3 bases: TGTGCCAGCAGGCCGGGGGGAGGATACGAGCAGTACTTC.

This clonotype was observed a few times. The J gene is TRBJ1-2, the V gene TRBV24-1, with D possibly TRBD1 on 6 matching bases. The germline V and J ends were trimmed by 0 bases and 4 bases, with 14 bases remaining between them. Germline V lookup: CDR1 KGHDR, CDR2 SFDVKD. The CDR3 runs 16 residues. For the CDR3, the DNA is TGTGCCACCAGTGATTTGACAGGGACGGTTCCCTATGGCTACACCTTC. Translation gives CATSDLTGTVPYGYTF.